This is a list of T cell receptor beta chains from one sample in a study of T cells in Graves' hyperthyroidism and ophthalmopathy. TCRdb re-analysed the multiplex PCR reads in MiXCR, keeping a single row per CDR3 protein. The data hold hundreds of thousands of distinct CDR3 sequences, with nearly 45% observed a single time. Material for sequencing was peripheral blood or thyroid tissue (not recorded which). All receptors come from an adult man with Graves' disease, either hyperthyroidism or ophthalmopathy (not recorded which). Each CDR3 is given with its conserved first and last residue. D genes are given only for firm matches. Expanded clones are given a class, and other clones once, few, many or no size at all.

TRBJ2-2	TRBV2	NA	NA	TGTGCCAGCAGTGAAGTTAACAGTAACACCGGGGAGCTGTTTTTT	CASSEVNSNTGELFF
TRBJ1-4	TRBV24-1	NA	TRBD1	TGTGCCAGCATTCGGGGACAGGGCCTCGAAAAACTGTTTTTT	CASIRGQGLEKLFF
TRBJ1-4	TRBV2	NA	NA	TGTGCCAGCAGTGAAGTCTCCTATGAAAAACTGTTTTTT	CASSEVSYEKLFF
TRBJ2-7	TRBV7-2	many	NA	TGTGCCAGCAGTACCTTCCACGAGCAGTACTTC	CASSTFHEQYF
TRBJ2-6	TRBV19	NA	NA	TGTGCCAGTAGTGGGGCGGGGGCCTACGTCCTGACTTTC	CASSGAGAYVLTF
TRBJ1-6	TRBV6-6	NA	TRBD1	TGTGCTAGAGATCAGCCGGGACAGGGAAATTCACCCCTCCACTTT	CARDQPGQGNSPLHF
TRBJ1-1	TRBV6-1	few	NA	TGTGCCAGCAGATTCGACGCACAGAACACTGAAGCTTTCTTT	CASRFDAQNTEAFF
TRBJ1-3	TRBV6-2/TRBV6-3	NA	NA	TGTGCCAGCACGAAGGGCTATGGCTACACCATATATTTT	CASTKGYGYTIYF
TRBJ1-6	TRBV9	many	NA	TGTGCCAGCAGCGTAGAAGGCAGGAAAGGTTCACCCCTCCACTTT	CASSVEGRKGSPLHF
TRBJ2-7	TRBV7-9	few	NA	TGTGCCAGCGCTCTAGCGGACAGAGGCTACGAGCAGTACTTC	CASALADRGYEQYF
TRBJ2-5	TRBV29-1	NA	TRBD1	TGCAGCGTTGAGACCTCCGACAGGGTCGGTCCGGGGACCTACCAAGAGACCCAGTACTTC	CSVETSDRVGPGTYQETQYF
TRBJ2-5	TRBV25-1	NA	NA	TGTGCCAGCAGTGACCAGGGAAAGAGGGAGACCCAGTACTTC	CASSDQGKRETQYF
TRBJ1-1	TRBV5-5	many	NA	TGTGCCAGCAGCTTGGGACACTCGCACACTGAAGCTTTCTTT	CASSLGHSHTEAFF
TRBJ1-2	TRBV2	many	NA	TGTGCCAGCAGTGGGACAGAGACCCTCTATGGCTACACCTTC	CASSGTETLYGYTF
TRBJ1-1	TRBV15	NA	TRBD1	TGTGCCACCAGCAGAGAGGCAGGGGGCACTGAAGCTTTCTTT	CATSREAGGTEAFF
TRBJ1-2	TRBV2	NA	NA	TGTGCCAGCAGCCAAGAAGTCGCAGGGGAAGGATATGGCTACACCTTC	CASSQEVAGEGYGYTF
TRBJ1-6	TRBV2	few	TRBD1	TGTGCCAGCTTGGGGACAGCCGTGAATTCACCCCTCCACTTT	CASLGTAVNSPLHF
TRBJ2-7	TRBV4-1	NA	NA	TGCGCCAGCAGCCAGAACGGGGTCTACGAGCAGTACTTC	CASSQNGVYEQYF